These 20 T cell receptor beta chains originate from one sample sequenced in a study of blood T cell repertoires in COVID-19. The table came from immunoSEQ multiplex PCR; TCRdb's copy has only in-frame clones and leaves some out. The sample contains around 67,000 clones, approximately 90% of which appear only once. Sequencing was carried out using peripheral blood. The receptors shown here come from a human donor in a cohort sampled during active COVID-19.

The chain uses TRBV4-2 and TRBJ1-2; 9 bases are shared with TRBD1. Trimming removed 4 bases from V and 8 bases from J; junction bases left unmatched: 5. CDR1 is LGHNA and CDR2 is YNFKEQ in the germline V gene. The CDR3 consists of 13 residues. CDR3 residues: CASSPGQGNGYTF. Written as DNA, the CDR3 is TGTGCCAGCAGCCCCGGACAGGGGAACGGCTACACCTTC.

This clone was seen only a few times. The chain has TRBV6-6 and TRBJ1-2; possible D gene TRBD1, 6 bases. Germline V gene sequence: CDR1 MNHNY, CDR2 SVGAGI (reference sequence). This CDR3 has 15 amino acids. V was pared by 0 bases and J by 4 bases, with 12 bases between. The chain's CDR3 is CASSYSKTGLYGYTF. The CDR3, as DNA: TGTGCCAGCAGTTACTCTAAGACAGGCCTCTATGGCTACACCTTC.

The chain employs TRBV19 and TRBJ2-3; D perhaps matches TRBD2 (6 bases). Germline V gives CDR1 LNHDA, CDR2 SQIVND (reference sequence). V shed 1 base and J shed 0 bases, with 17 bases lying between them. The CDR3 loop spans 18 amino acids. The DNA for the CDR3 is TGTGCCAGTAGTATAGGCCGGAGGACTACGAAAAGCACAGATACGCAGTATTTT. Translating it yields CASSIGRRTTKSTDTQYF.

V and J are TRBV27 and TRBJ2-7, with TRBD1 as a possible D gene (6 bases). Germline loops: CDR1 MNHEY, CDR2 SMNVEV (reference sequence). Trimming took off 5 bases at V and 4 bases at J, with 12 bases between the two ends. This CDR3 region has 13 residues. The DNA of the CDR3 is TGTGCCAGCAGTCACTCGGACAGATACGAGCAGTACTTC. Residues: CASSHSDRYEQYF.

The V gene is TRBV11-2, the J gene TRBJ2-2; D not certain. CDR1 is SGHAT and CDR2 is FQNNGV in the germline V gene. V shed 5 bases and J shed 2 bases, with 24 bases lying between them. This CDR3 comprises 19 residues. CDR3 sequence: CASSRPPRDNPYNTGELFF. For the CDR3, the DNA is TGTGCCAGCAGCCGGCCCCCCAGAGACAACCCTTATAACACCGGGGAGCTGTTTTTT.

The chain is built from TRBV29-1 and TRBJ1-2; D perhaps matches TRBD1 (6 bases). V lost 3 bases and J lost 3, with 8 bases in between. The CDR3 is 12 amino acids. CDR1 and CDR2 (germline): SQVTM, ANQGSEA. The CDR3 region is CSVERQDYGYTF. The DNA of the CDR3 is TGCAGCGTTGAGCGACAGGACTATGGCTACACCTTC.

This sequence joins TRBV27 and TRBJ1-1, with a tentative D call TRBD1 (5 bases). In germline, CDR1 is MNHEY, CDR2 SMNVEV (reference sequence). The CDR3 length is 13 residues. V dropped 4 bases and J dropped 1 base, with 7 bases sitting between them. CDR3 sequence: CASSSGGNTEAFF. For the CDR3, the DNA is TGTGCCAGCAGTTCGGGGGGGAACACTGAAGCTTTCTTT.

This chain connects TRBV7-2 to TRBJ2-7, with unresolved D. V was shortened by 2 bases and J by 5 bases, with 4 bases between the two germline ends. Germline values: CDR1 SGHTA, CDR2 FQGNSA. The CDR3 totals 11 residues. The CDR3 here is CASSLSDEQYF. The CDR3 region has the DNA TGTGCCAGCAGCTTATCGGACGAGCAGTACTTC.

This clone was picked up one time. V usage is TRBV7-8 and J usage is TRBJ2-6; a possible D gene is TRBD1 (6 bases). The V gene lost 7 bases and the J gene lost 0 bases, with 10 bases spanning the gap. Germline loops: CDR1 SGHVS, CDR2 FQNEAQ. This CDR3 contains 15 residues. CDR3 sequence (DNA): TGTGCCAGCACCAGGACAGCCTCTGGGGCCAACGTCCTGACTTTC. Translated: CASTRTASGANVLTF.

The V and J genes are TRBV11-2 and TRBJ1-2, with 9 bases aligning to TRBD1. The CDR3 runs to 13 residues. The V gene's germline CDR1 is SGHAT and CDR2 FQNNGV. The junction had 6 bases not matched to a gene; V was cut back by 5 bases and J by 8 bases. CDR3 amino acids: CASSPDRGYGYTF. As DNA, the CDR3 is TGTGCCAGCAGCCCTGACAGGGGGTACGGCTACACCTTC.

The CDR3 reads CASSLVPPQGRGWAPLHF. CDR3 DNA: TGTGCCAGCAGCTTAGTCCCCCCCCAAGGGCGCGGGTGGGCACCCCTCCACTTT. The chain couples TRBV7-2 to TRBJ1-6, with D hard to call. Trimming cost V 1 base and J 11 bases, with 24 bases left between them. Germline CDR1 is SGHTA and CDR2 is FQGNSA. The CDR3 contains 18 residues.

This rearrangement joins TRBV7-8 to TRBJ1-6; 9 bases align to TRBD1. The CDR3 loop spans 15 amino acids. Losses at the gene ends were 0 bases for V and 6 bases for J; bases not matched to a gene: 0. In germline, CDR1 is SGHVS, CDR2 FQNEAQ. CDR3 in DNA: TGTGCCAGCAGCTTAGCGACAGGGGGTAATTCACCCCTCCACTTT. This sequence encodes CASSLATGGNSPLHF.

The chain carries TRBV19 and TRBJ1-3, with D possibly being TRBD1 (6 bases). Germline assignment: CDR1 LNHDA and CDR2 SQIVND (reference sequence). Trimming cost V 6 bases and J 0 bases, with 12 bases left between them. The CDR3 length is 15 residues. The CDR3 nucleotides read TGTGCCAGTAGCTTAACAGGGTCCTCTGGAAACACCATATATTTT. Translation: CASSLTGSSGNTIYF.

This clone was counted once. The J gene is TRBJ1-2, the V gene TRBV28, with 10 bases matching TRBD1. Germline loops: CDR1 MDHEN, CDR2 SYDVKM. The CDR3 sequence is 14 residues long. V shed 6 bases and J 8 bases; nucleotides not matched to a gene: 9. The CDR3 bases are TGTGCCAGCAGATCCCCGACAGGGGGCAACGGCTACACCTTC. Translated, it gives CASRSPTGGNGYTF.

This clone turned up a few times. The genes are TRBV3-1 (or the pseudogene TRBV3-2) and TRBJ1-2; the match to TRBD1 covers 10 bases. The germline V gene has CDR1 LGHDT and CDR2 YNNKEL (reference sequence). The V segment lost 0 bases and the J segment 8 bases; nucleotides outside the gene matches: 6. The CDR3 totals 15 residues. CDR3 sequence reads: CASSQDRQGAGGYTF. Here the CDR3 DNA reads TGTGCCAGCAGCCAAGATCGACAGGGGGCAGGAGGCTACACCTTC.

This rearrangement joins TRBV27 to TRBJ2-6; 10 bases fit TRBD1. Germline V CDR1 and CDR2: MNHEY, SMNVEV (reference sequence). There are 17 residues in the CDR3. V lost 2 bases and J lost 4; bases outside the gene matches: 5. CDR3 DNA: TGTGCCAGCAGTTTAAGGACAGGGGGAAACGGGGCCAACGTCCTGACTTTC. Translating gives CASSLRTGGNGANVLTF.

The chain recombines TRBV7-2 with TRBJ1-2; a possible D gene is TRBD1 (5 bases). The CDR3 runs to 12 residues. CDR1 is SGHTA, CDR2 FQGNSA, per germline. Trimming shortened V by 3 bases and J by 8 bases, and 10 bases separated the two germline ends. The CDR3 sequence: CASSLNQGGYTF. As DNA, the CDR3 is TGTGCCAGCAGCTTGAACCAGGGAGGCTACACCTTC.

The gene calls are TRBV4-3 and TRBJ1-2, with 7 bases that match TRBD1. The germline CDR1 and CDR2 sequences are LGHNA and YSLEER. Unmatched junction bases numbered 3, after V lost 0 bases and J lost 5 bases. CDR3 length equals 14 residues. CDR3 sequence reads: CASSQDLGQYGYTF. The CDR3, as DNA: TGCGCCAGCAGCCAAGACCTGGGACAGTATGGCTACACCTTC.

The chain combines TRBV13 with TRBJ2-7, with D maybe TRBD2 (5 bases). Germline lookup yields CDR1 PRHDT and CDR2 FYEKMQ (reference sequence). The CDR3 covers 14 residues. Deletions cut 3 bases from V and 3 bases from J, with 12 bases between. In DNA, the CDR3 is TGTGCCAGCAGCTTGAGGGTCGAGGGCTACGAGCAGTACTTC. It translates to CASSLRVEGYEQYF. Drawing the rest from reference TRBV13 and TRBJ2-7, the complete variable domain is AAGVIQSPRHLIKEKRETATLKCYPIPRHDTVYWYQQGPGQDPQFLISFYEKMQSDKGSIPDRFSAQQFSDYHSELNMSSLELGDSALYFCASSLRVEGYEQYFGPGTRLTVT.

This clone showed up just once. The chain combines TRBV5-6 with TRBJ1-2; 9 nucleotides line up with TRBD1. V shed 2 bases, J shed 9 bases, and the junction held 5 bases outside the gene matches. Germline V gene data show CDR1 as SGHDT and CDR2 as YYEEEE. The CDR3 has 13 residues. CDR3 sequence reads: CASSFAGQGRYTF. The CDR3 coding sequence is TGTGCCAGCAGCTTCGCGGGACAGGGACGCTACACCTTC.